These 6 T cell receptor beta chains were all obtained from the same sample, sequenced in a study of blood T cell repertoires in COVID-19. The assay was immunoSEQ multiplex PCR, and TCRdb's table has in-frame clones only and misses some. The sample records around 70,000 clones, around four fifths being singletons. Sequencing was done on a sample of peripheral blood. All receptors come from a man in his 70s with acute or convalescent COVID-19.

The V call is TRBV7-8, the J call TRBJ2-3; a possible D gene is TRBD1 (6 bases). The germline V gene has CDR1 SGHVS and CDR2 FQNEAQ. The V and J ends lost 4 bases and 4 bases respectively, with 6 bases between them. CDR3 size: 12 residues. In DNA form, the CDR3 reads TGTGCCAGCAGCTCAGGGGCAGATACGCAGTATTTT. Protein product: CASSSGADTQYF.

The chain recombines TRBV6-2 or TRBV6-3 with TRBJ2-7; 7 bases map to TRBD1. V dropped 0 bases and J dropped 0; count of bases not matched to a gene: 14. Germline CDR1 reads MNHEY; CDR2 reads SVGEGT. The CDR3 has 19 amino acids. DNA of the CDR3: TGTGCCAGCAGTTACTCGCCGGGGACAGATAACCCTCGCTCCTACGAGCAGTACTTC. Translated: CASSYSPGTDNPRSYEQYF.

The chain uses TRBV3-1 (or the pseudogene TRBV3-2) and TRBJ2-3; D ambiguous. The V and J ends lost 1 base and 0 bases respectively, with 14 bases between them. Germline V gives CDR1 LGHDT, CDR2 YNNKEL (reference sequence). The CDR3 is 17 residues long. CDR3 nucleotide sequence: TGTGCCAGCAGCCAAGTATGGAGTGCCCCCAGCACAGATACGCAGTATTTT. This sequence encodes CASSQVWSAPSTDTQYF.

V gene TRBV5-1 combines with J gene TRBJ1-4; D is unresolved. Germline V gene sequence: CDR1 SGHRS, CDR2 YFSETQ. The V end lost 0 bases, the J end lost 1 base, and 10 bases lay between the germline ends. The CDR3 extends over 16 amino acids. In nucleotides, the CDR3 is TGCGCCAGCAGCTTGGCAGGTCTTTTAACTAATGAAAAACTGTTTTTT. This codes for CASSLAGLLTNEKLFF.

The CDR3 DNA is TGTGCCAGCAGCGTAGGGCAGATGGATCAGCCCCAGCATTTT. Encoded protein: CASSVGQMDQPQHF. The chain recombines TRBV9 with TRBJ1-5; D unresolved. The CDR3 has 14 amino acids. The germline CDR1 and CDR2 sequences are SGDLS and YYNGEE. Deletions cut 0 bases from V and 5 bases from J, with 9 bases between.

The CDR3 here is CASSLATVKFTEAFF. CDR3 nucleotides: TGTGCCAGCAGCTTAGCGACAGTTAAATTCACTGAAGCTTTCTTT. V usage is TRBV7-2 and J usage is TRBJ1-1, with D perhaps matching TRBD1 (5 bases). The germline gives CDR1 SGHTA, CDR2 FQGNSA. The V gene lost 0 bases and the J gene lost 4 bases, with 12 bases spanning the gap. The CDR3 sequence is 15 residues long.